The source of this T cell receptor (beta chain) is a study of shared clonotypes between healthy human individuals. Study-wide points: In having few donors, the study represented limited genetic and exposure-history diversity.

This table comes from immunoSEQ multiplex PCR, and its TCRdb copy is limited to in-frame clones, with some not included. The sample holds 550,000 to 800,000 clones, around 67% seen once. Participating donors were healthy, HIV-negative adults free of recent acute infections or vaccinations. The study drew all its donors from Caucasian adults living in Nashville, Tennessee. Germline V CDR1 and CDR2: SGHRS, YFSETQ. The CDR3 is 17 residues long. The ends lost 0 bases at V and 5 bases at J; junction bases unmatched: 11. To note about this clone: Antigen: not known.

The source is a woman in her 30s in good health. The rearrangement links TRBV5-1 to TRBJ2-5; 9 nucleotides line up with TRBD2. Sequenced input: memory CD4+ T cells sorted from blood. Described subset: CD45RA-negative fraction. The CDR3 coding sequence is TGCGCCAGCAGCTTGGGATTGGCTAGCGGGACGCGTGAGACCCAGTACTTC. Amino acids: CASSLGLASGTRETQYF. Drawing the rest from reference TRBV5-1 and TRBJ2-5, the complete variable domain is KAGVTQTPRYLIKTRGQQVTLSCSPISGHRSVSWYQQTPGQGLQFLFEYFSETQRNKGNFPGRFSGRQFSNSRSEMNVSTLELGDSALYLCASSLGLASGTRETQYFGPGTRLLVL.